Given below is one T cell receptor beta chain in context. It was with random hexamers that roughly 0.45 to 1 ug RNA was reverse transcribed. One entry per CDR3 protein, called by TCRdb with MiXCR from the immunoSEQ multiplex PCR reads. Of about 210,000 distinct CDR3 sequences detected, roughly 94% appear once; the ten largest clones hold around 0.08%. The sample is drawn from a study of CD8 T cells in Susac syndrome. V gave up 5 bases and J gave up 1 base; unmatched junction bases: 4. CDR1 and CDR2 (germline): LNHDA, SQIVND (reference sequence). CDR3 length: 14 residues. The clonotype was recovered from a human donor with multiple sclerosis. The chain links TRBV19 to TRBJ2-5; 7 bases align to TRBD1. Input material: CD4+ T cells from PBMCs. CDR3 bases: TGTGCCAGTAGTCACAGGGGAACCCAAGAGACCCAGTACTTC. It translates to CASSHRGTQETQYF.